Shown below are 2 T cell receptor beta chains from a single sample sequenced in a study of blood T cell repertoires in COVID-19 (dated by TCRdb to about 2020). Receptor amplification or capture employed the immunoSEQ multiplex PCR assay. The clones in this table, taken by TCRdb from immuneACCESS, are in-frame only. Not every clone is retained; where verified, under half of the shortfall comes from an unresolved V gene, and the cause of the rest is unknown. The sample profile shows 140,000 to 150,000 clones; over 65% of them were found once. The ten biggest clones cover roughly 5.6% of the sample. Sample: PBMCs or T cells enriched from blood (not recorded which). The origin of the receptors is a woman in her forties or fifties who had recovered from COVID-19.

The V call is TRBV5-1, the J call TRBJ2-2; D is unclear. The germline V and J ends were trimmed by 5 bases and 3 bases, with 5 bases remaining between them. CDR1 is SGHRS, CDR2 YFSETQ, per germline. The CDR3 loop spans 12 amino acids. As DNA, the CDR3 is TGCGCCAGCAGTATCGACACCGGGGAGCTGTTTTTT. Its protein product is CASSIDTGELFF. Using reference TRBV5-1 and TRBJ2-2 for the parts outside the CDR3, the full variable domain is KAGVTQTPRYLIKTRGQQVTLSCSPISGHRSVSWYQQTPGQGLQFLFEYFSETQRNKGNFPGRFSGRQFSNSRSEMNVSTLELGDSALYLCASSIDTGELFFGEGSRLTVL.

The chain has TRBV7-3 and TRBJ2-3; D gene uncertain. Trimming removed 5 bases from V and 2 bases from J, with 14 bases in between. Germline V lookup: CDR1 SGHTA, CDR2 FQGTGA. The CDR3 is 15 amino acids. CDR3 DNA: TGTGCCAGCAGCCGTGGCCCCGCCTCCACAGATACGCAGTATTTT. Encoded protein: CASSRGPASTDTQYF.